The clone carrying this T cell receptor (beta chain) was recorded many times. Its antigen is currently unknown. CDR3 size: 13 residues. This entry comes from a study of response to subunit inactivated influenza vaccine. TCRdb ran MiXCR on the RT-PCR reads and lists one entry per CDR3 protein. The sample records approximately 230,000 distinct CDR3 sequences, 12% being singletons. Regarding the study as a whole: Authors proposed each seasonal influenza vaccination draws in few new T cells.

The rearrangement joins TRBV21-1 to TRBJ2-5. TRBV21-1 is a pseudogene locus. Sequencing used non-naive T cells sorted from PBMCs, obtained around two weeks before vaccination. This receptor was taken from a man aged 45-60 years who received an inactivated influenza vaccine. CDR3 amino acids: CASSKRRQETQYF. CDR3 bases: TGTGCCAGCAGCAAGAGGAGACAAGAGACCCAGTACTTC.